These 7 T cell receptor beta chains originate from one sample sequenced in a study of T cells in women clearing cervical HPV infection. Profiling relied on immunoSEQ multiplex PCR, and the TCRdb table lists in-frame clones only, not all of them. Its clone listing holds roughly 18,000 clones. The specimen sequenced was blood buffy coat. The receptors were gathered from a woman between 18 and 70 years old with a cervical HPV16 infection that either progressed to CIN3+ or cleared (not recorded which).

On this clone itself: Coverage ceases 3 residues before the CDR3 finishes, and the germline J gene fills in the end. This chain connects TRBV20-1 to TRBJ1-5; TRBD1 is a possible D gene (5 bases). This CDR3 is built from 13 residues. V was cut by 3 bases and J by 5 bases, with 11 bases left in between. The V gene's germline CDR1 is DFQATT and CDR2 SNEGSKA (reference sequence). The covered CDR3 bases are TGCAGTGCTAGGTTCGACAGTCATCAGCCC. Its translation is CSARFDSHQP. The complete CDR3 sequence is CSARFDSHQPQHF.

As regards this clone: The read comes to an end 3 residues before the CDR3 does, leaving the germline J gene to fill in the end. This chain joins TRBV11-2 and TRBJ1-1; D is possibly TRBD1 (5 bases). The CDR3 has 15 amino acids. Trimming removed 1 base from V and 1 base from J, with 10 bases in between. Germline CDR1 is SGHAT and CDR2 is FQNNGV. The CDR3 DNA, read in part, is TGTGCCAGCAGCTTAGGTGGGGCACCGAACACTGAA. Encoded protein: CASSLGGAPNTE. The entire CDR3 protein reads CASSLGGAPNTEAFF. The full variable domain, rest sourced from reference TRBV11-2 and TRBJ1-1, is EAGVAQSPRYKIIEKRQSVAFWCNPISGHATLYWYQQILGQGPKLLIQFQNNGVVDDSQLPKDRFSAERLKGVDSTLKIQPAKLEDSAVYLCASSLGGAPNTEAFFGQGTRLTVV.

On this clone: The read falls 3 residues short of the CDR3 end, and the missing part is taken from the germline J gene. The chain has TRBV5-1 and TRBJ2-1; 8 bases align to TRBD2. Germline lookup yields CDR1 SGHRS and CDR2 YFSETQ. The CDR3 runs to 15 residues. The V and J ends lost 0 bases and 7 bases, in that order; junction bases with no gene match: 6. CDR3 loop: CASSLAPGLENEQFF. CDR3 DNA, as far as it was read: TGCGCCAGCAGCTTGGCCCCGGGACTAGAAAATGAG.

Worth noting for this clone: The read ends 3 residues early relative to the CDR3; the germline J gene fills the gap. The J gene is TRBJ2-7, the V gene TRBV4-1; 7 bases are a match to TRBD2. CDR3 length equals 15 residues. The trim removed 4 bases at V and 1 base at J, leaving 7 bases unmatched. In germline, CDR1 is MGHRA, CDR2 YSYEKL. The CDR3 sequence: CASSLYAGDSYEQYF. Incomplete CDR3 DNA: TGCGCCAGCAGCCTTTACGCGGGAGATTCCTACGAG.

With regard to this clone: Coverage ceases 3 residues before the CDR3 finishes, and the germline J gene fills in the end. The chain carries TRBV6-1 and TRBJ1-5, with D hard to call. The CDR3 runs to 15 residues. Per the germline V gene, CDR1 is MNHNS and CDR2 is SASEGT. V lost 4 bases and J lost 4, with 14 bases in between. The part of the CDR3 DNA that was read is TGTGCCAGCAGTGGTTCCGGGTCCCAAAATCAGCCC. As protein: CASSGSGSQNQP. From start to end, the CDR3 is CASSGSGSQNQPQHF.

Remarks on this clone: The read terminates 3 residues ahead of where the CDR3 ends, so the germline J gene completes it. The V gene is TRBV20-1, the J gene TRBJ2-1; unclear D gene. This CDR3 has 12 residues. The germline V gene has CDR1 DFQATT and CDR2 SNEGSKA (reference sequence). Trimming shortened V by 2 bases and J by 6 bases, and 8 bases separated the two germline ends. The CDR3: CSARLPGNEQFF. CDR3 bases read: TGCAGTGCTAGACTCCCGGGCAATGAG.

Details on this clone: The CDR3 extends 3 residues past the end of the read, so its final part is completed from the germline J gene. The J gene is TRBJ2-2, the V gene TRBV6-2 or TRBV6-3, with no clear D. The CDR3 contains 15 residues. V lost 2 bases and J 1 base, leaving 8 bases between the germline ends. Germline values: CDR1 MNHEY, CDR2 SVGEGT. CDR3 DNA (partial): TGTGCCAGCAGTTACGGGCAGGAGAACACCGGGGAG. Protein sequence: CASSYGQENTGE. In full, the CDR3 reads CASSYGQENTGELFF.